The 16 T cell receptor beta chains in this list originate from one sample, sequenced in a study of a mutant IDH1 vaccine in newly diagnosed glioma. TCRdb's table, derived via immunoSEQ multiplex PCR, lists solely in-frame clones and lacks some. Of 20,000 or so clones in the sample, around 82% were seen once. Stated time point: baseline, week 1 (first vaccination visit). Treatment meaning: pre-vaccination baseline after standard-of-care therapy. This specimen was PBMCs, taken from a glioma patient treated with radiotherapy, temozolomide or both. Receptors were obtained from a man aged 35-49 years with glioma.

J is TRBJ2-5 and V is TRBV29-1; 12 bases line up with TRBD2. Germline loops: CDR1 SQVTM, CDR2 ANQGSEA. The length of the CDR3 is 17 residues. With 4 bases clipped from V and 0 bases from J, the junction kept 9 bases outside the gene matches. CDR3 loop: CSVGETSGGWYQETQYF. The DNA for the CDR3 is TGCAGCGTTGGGGAGACTAGCGGGGGCTGGTACCAAGAGACCCAGTACTTC.

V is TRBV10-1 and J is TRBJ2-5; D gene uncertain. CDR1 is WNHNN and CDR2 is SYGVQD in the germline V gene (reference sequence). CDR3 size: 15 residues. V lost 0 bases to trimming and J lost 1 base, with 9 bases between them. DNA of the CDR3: TGCGCCAGCAGTGAGTCGGGAAGAGGCCAAGAGACCCAGTACTTC. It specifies CASSESGRGQETQYF.

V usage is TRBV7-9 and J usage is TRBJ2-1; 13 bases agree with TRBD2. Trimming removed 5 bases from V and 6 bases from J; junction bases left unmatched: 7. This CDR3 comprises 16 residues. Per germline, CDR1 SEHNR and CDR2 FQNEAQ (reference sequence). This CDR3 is CASSRTGTSGINEQFF. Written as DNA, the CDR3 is TGTGCCAGCAGCCGAACCGGGACTAGCGGGATCAATGAGCAGTTCTTC.

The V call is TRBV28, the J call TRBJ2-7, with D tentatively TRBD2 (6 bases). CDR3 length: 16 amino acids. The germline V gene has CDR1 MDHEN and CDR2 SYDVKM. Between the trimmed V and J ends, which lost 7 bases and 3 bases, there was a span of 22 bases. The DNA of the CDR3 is TGTGCCAGCACCCAAGAGGGGTGGGGGAGGCTCTACGAGCAGTACTTC. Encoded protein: CASTQEGWGRLYEQYF.

The CDR3 sequence is CASSYGDRNTGELFF. The CDR3 DNA reads as TGTGCCAGCAGTTACGGTGACAGGAATACCGGGGAGCTGTTTTTT. The rearrangement uses TRBV6-5 and TRBJ2-2; TRBD1 might be the D (6 bases). V dropped 2 bases and J dropped 5 bases, with 12 bases sitting between them. The V gene's germline CDR1 is MNHEY and CDR2 SVGAGI. The CDR3 length is 15 residues.

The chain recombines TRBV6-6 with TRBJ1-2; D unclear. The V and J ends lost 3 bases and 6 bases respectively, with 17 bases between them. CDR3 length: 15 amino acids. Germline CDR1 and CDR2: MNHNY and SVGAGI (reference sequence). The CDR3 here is CASSYTMLLLHGYTF. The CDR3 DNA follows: TGTGCCAGCAGTTATACGATGCTTCTCCTTCATGGCTACACCTTC.

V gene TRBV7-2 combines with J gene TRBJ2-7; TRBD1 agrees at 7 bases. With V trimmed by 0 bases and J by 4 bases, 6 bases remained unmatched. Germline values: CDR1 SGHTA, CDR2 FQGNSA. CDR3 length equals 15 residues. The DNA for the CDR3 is TGTGCCAGCAGCTTAGCAGGGGGCAGAGTATACGAGCAGTACTTC. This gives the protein CASSLAGGRVYEQYF. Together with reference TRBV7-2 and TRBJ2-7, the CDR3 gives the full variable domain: GAGVSQSPSNKVTEKGKDVELRCDPISGHTALYWYRQSLGQGLEFLIYFQGNSAPDKSGLPSDRFSAERTGGSVSTLTIQRTQQEDSAVYLCASSLAGGRVYEQYFGPGTRLTVT.

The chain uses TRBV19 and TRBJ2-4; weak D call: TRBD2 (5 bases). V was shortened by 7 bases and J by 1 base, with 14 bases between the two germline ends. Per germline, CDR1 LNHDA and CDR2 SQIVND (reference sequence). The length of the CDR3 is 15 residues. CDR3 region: CASNGRPGAKNIQYF. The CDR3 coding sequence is TGTGCCAGTAATGGGCGGCCGGGGGCCAAAAACATTCAGTACTTC.

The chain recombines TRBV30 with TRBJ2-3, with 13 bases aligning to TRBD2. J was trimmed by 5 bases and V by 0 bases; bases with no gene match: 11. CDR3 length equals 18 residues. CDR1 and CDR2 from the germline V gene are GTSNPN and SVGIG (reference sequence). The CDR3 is CAWSVRRTSGGAVDTQYF. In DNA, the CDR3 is TGTGCCTGGAGTGTACGTAGAACTAGCGGGGGGGCCGTAGATACGCAGTATTTT.

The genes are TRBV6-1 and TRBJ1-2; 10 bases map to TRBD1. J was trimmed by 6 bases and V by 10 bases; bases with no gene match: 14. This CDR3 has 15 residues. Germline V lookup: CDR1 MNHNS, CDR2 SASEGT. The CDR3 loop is CATTRAGTGVDGYTF. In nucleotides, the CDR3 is TGTGCCACCACTCGAGCCGGGACAGGGGTTGATGGCTACACCTTC.

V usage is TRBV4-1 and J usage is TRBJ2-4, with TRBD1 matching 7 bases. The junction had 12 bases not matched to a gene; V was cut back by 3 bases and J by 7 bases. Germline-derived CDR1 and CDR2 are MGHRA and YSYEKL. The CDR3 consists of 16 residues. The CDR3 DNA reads TGCGCCAGCAGCCAGACCTGGACAGGAACTGGGAACATTCAGTACTTC. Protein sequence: CASSQTWTGTGNIQYF.

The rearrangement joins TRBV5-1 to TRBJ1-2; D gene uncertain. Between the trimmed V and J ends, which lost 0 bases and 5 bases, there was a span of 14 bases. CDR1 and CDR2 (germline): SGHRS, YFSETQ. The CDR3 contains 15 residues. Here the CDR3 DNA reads TGCGCCAGCAGCTTGGCGGAGGGTGGGAGTTATGGCTACACCTTC. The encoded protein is CASSLAEGGSYGYTF.

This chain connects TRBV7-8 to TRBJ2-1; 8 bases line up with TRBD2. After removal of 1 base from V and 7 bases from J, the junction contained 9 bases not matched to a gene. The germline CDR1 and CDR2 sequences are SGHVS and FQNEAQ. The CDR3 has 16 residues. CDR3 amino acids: CASSLEGLGTDNEQFF. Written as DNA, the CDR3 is TGTGCCAGCAGCTTAGAGGGACTAGGGACGGATAATGAGCAGTTCTTC.

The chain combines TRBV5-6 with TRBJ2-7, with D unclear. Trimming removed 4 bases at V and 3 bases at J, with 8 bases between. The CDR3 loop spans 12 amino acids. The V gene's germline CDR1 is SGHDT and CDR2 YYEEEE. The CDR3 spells CASSREDYEQYV. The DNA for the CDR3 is TGTGCCAGCAGCCGAGAGGACTACGAGCAGTACGTC.

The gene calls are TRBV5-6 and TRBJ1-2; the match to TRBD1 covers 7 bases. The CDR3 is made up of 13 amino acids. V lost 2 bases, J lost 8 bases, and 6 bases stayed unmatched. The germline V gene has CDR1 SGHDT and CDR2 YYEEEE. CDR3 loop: CASSLDRELGYTF. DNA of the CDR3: TGTGCCAGCAGCTTAGACAGGGAATTGGGCTACACCTTC.

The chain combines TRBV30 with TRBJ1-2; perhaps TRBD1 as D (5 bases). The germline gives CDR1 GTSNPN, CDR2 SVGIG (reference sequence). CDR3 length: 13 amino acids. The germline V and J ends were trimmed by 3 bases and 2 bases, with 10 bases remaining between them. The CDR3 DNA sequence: TGTGCCTGGAGAGACAGCTACAACTATGGCTACACCTTC. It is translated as CAWRDSYNYGYTF.